This paragraph reports one T cell receptor beta chain. Antigen: not known. Replicate sorted-subset PCRs were loaded with roughly 200 ng DNA, 25,000 to 30,000 T cell genomes. Clones were read by immunoSEQ multiplex PCR, and TCRdb kept only the in-frame ones, dropping some. This sample has roughly 700,000 clones, with 74% found just once. This entry comes from a study of shared clonotypes between healthy human individuals. Study at large: Each donor's CD8 memory used one plate, CD8 naive two, each CD4 subset three. Findings and limits, study-wide: The study found lower generation probabilities in non-shared clonotypes than in those shared by all four donors. Larger richness was generally estimated for naive than memory subsets.

V was pared by 5 bases and J by 5 bases, with 5 bases of the junction left unmatched. The germline gives CDR1 MDHEN, CDR2 SYDVKM. The CDR3 is 13 amino acids. Material: memory CD4+ T cells sorted from blood. The sample's subset: CD45RA-negative fraction. The chain is built from TRBV28 and TRBJ2-5; 7 bases fit TRBD1. The source is a woman between 25 and 40 years old in good health. CDR3 bases: TGTGCCAGCAGTCAACAGGGGTGGGAGACCCAGTACTTC. It is translated as CASSQQGWETQYF.